These T cell receptor beta chains were read from a single sample in a study of T cell responses to AZD1222 COVID-19 vaccine. Some clones are missing from TCRdb's copy, which holds only in-frame ones; the method was immunoSEQ multiplex PCR. Among around 95,000 clones listed, more than 75% were seen once. The source material was peripheral blood, sampled on day 0 of AZD1222 vaccination. The origin of the receptors is an adult in good health. Each CDR3 is given with its conserved first and last residue. The D gene is left open where the match is weak. Rows give clone size only sometimes, using once, few, many, or a class for an expanded clone.

v_gene	abundance	d_gene	j_gene	CDR3aa	CDR3nt
TRBV1	-	-	TRBJ2-1	CTSSSLRNEQFF	TGCACCAGCAGCTCTCTGAGGAATGAGCAGTTCTTC
TRBV7-9	-	TRBD2	TRBJ2-3	CASSLAGGETDTQYF	TGTGCCAGCAGCTTAGCGGGAGGGGAAACAGATACGCAGTATTTT
TRBV6-5	-	-	TRBJ2-2	CASSSLGIGGELFF	TGTGCCAGCAGTTCATTGGGGATCGGCGGGGAGCTGTTTTTT
TRBV5-1	-	-	TRBJ2-7	CASTKSQGAGYEQYF	TGCGCCAGCACCAAAAGTCAAGGGGCTGGCTACGAGCAGTACTTC
TRBV9	-	TRBD2	TRBJ2-3	CASSVVPSGGLLGTQYF	TGTGCCAGCAGCGTAGTCCCTAGCGGGGGACTTCTGGGTACGCAGTATTTT
TRBV7-2	-	TRBD2	TRBJ2-3	CASSLQRGLDTQYF	TGTGCCAGCAGCTTACAGCGGGGGCTAGATACGCAGTATTTT
TRBV27	-	TRBD1	TRBJ1-2	CASRGTGGGYTF	TGTGCCAGCCGAGGGACAGGCGGTGGCTACACCTTC
TRBV6-1	-	TRBD1	TRBJ2-5	CASSEASGTVQETQYF	TGTGCCAGCAGTGAAGCCTCTGGGACAGTACAAGAGACCCAGTACTTC
TRBV24-1	-	-	TRBJ2-3	CATSDRTPMGDTQYF	TGTGCCACCAGTGACCGGACACCGATGGGAGATACGCAGTATTTT
TRBV18	-	TRBD2	TRBJ2-1	CASSPSSGDYNEQFF	TGTGCCAGCTCACCGTCTAGCGGAGATTACAATGAGCAGTTCTTC
TRBV7-8	-	TRBD1	TRBJ1-2	CASSVDPRGLDYGYTF	TGTGCCAGCAGCGTAGACCCCAGGGGGCTGGACTATGGCTACACCTTC
TRBV19	-	-	TRBJ2-6	CASSILQRSGANVLTF	TGTGCCAGTAGTATCCTGCAGCGCTCTGGGGCCAACGTCCTGACTTTC
TRBV5-1	-	-	TRBJ1-6	CASSLVGRGQNSPLHF	TGCGCCAGCAGCTTGGTTGGACGGGGGCAGAATTCACCCCTCCACTTT
TRBV11-3	-	-	TRBJ2-1	CASSLLAGSDNEQFF	TGTGCCAGCAGCTTACTCGCGGGATCTGACAATGAGCAGTTCTTC
TRBV5-1	-	-	TRBJ2-1	CASSLRRRAEHEQFF	TGCGCCAGCAGCTTGCGCCGGAGGGCTGAACATGAGCAGTTCTTC
TRBV18	-	-	TRBJ1-6	CASSPGPVSPLHF	TGTGCCAGCTCACCAGGGCCCGTATCACCCCTCCACTTT
TRBV3-1/TRBV3-2	once	-	TRBJ1-4	CASSHSRGGDEKLFF	TGTGCCAGCAGCCACTCGAGAGGGGGAGATGAAAAACTGTTTTTT
TRBV7-2	-	-	TRBJ1-2	CASSLASYGYTF	TGTGCCAGCAGCTTAGCGTCCTATGGCTACACCTTC
TRBV5-4	-	TRBD1	TRBJ2-4	CASSNDRGRLAKNIQYF	TGTGCCAGCAGCAATGACAGGGGGCGACTAGCCAAAAACATTCAGTACTTC
TRBV6-5	-	TRBD2	TRBJ2-2	CASSPTSGGAGELFF	TGTGCCAGCAGTCCCACTAGCGGGGGGGCCGGGGAGCTGTTTTTT
TRBV18	once	-	TRBJ1-1	CASSPQENTEAFF	TGTGCCAGCTCACCACAGGAGAACACTGAAGCTTTCTTT
TRBV19	-	-	TRBJ2-3	CASSTEGGDDTQYF	TGTGCCAGTAGTACCGAGGGGGGGGACGATACGCAGTATTTT
TRBV19	-	-	TRBJ1-2	CASSPQGGANYGYTF	TGTGCCAGTAGTCCCCAGGGAGGAGCTAACTATGGCTACACCTTC
TRBV7-2	-	TRBD2	TRBJ2-3	CASSFASGGFTDTQYF	TGTGCCAGCAGCTTTGCTAGCGGGGGCTTCACAGATACGCAGTATTTT
TRBV9	once	TRBD2	TRBJ2-2	CASSTLTSGNTGELFF	TGTGCCAGCAGCACTCTGACTAGCGGTAACACCGGGGAGCTGTTTTTT
TRBV6-6	-	-	TRBJ1-6	CASSYGLEYNSPLHF	TGTGCCAGCAGTTATGGTCTAGAGTATAATTCACCCCTCCACTTT
TRBV6-5	-	-	TRBJ1-2	CASSLRQRSTYGYTF	TGTGCCAGCAGCCTTAGACAGCGATCGACCTATGGCTACACCTTC
TRBV5-4	-	-	TRBJ1-4	CASSSYKGDGEKLFF	TGTGCCAGCAGCTCTTATAAGGGGGATGGGGAAAAACTGTTTTTT